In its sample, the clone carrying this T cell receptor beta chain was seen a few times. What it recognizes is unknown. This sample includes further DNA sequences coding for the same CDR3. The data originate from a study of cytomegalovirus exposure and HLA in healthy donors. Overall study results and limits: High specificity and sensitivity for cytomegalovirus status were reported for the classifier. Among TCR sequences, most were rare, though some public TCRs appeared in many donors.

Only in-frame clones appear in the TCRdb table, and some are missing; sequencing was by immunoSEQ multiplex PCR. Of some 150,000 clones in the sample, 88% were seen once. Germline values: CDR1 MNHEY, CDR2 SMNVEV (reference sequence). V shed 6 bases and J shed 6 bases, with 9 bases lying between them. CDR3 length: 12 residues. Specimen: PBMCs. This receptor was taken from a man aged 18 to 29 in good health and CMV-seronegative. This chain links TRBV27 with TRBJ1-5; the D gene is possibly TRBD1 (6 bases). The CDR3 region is CASRRGGQPQHF. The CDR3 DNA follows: TGTGCCAGCAGAAGAGGGGGTCAGCCCCAGCATTTT.